Presented here are 27 T cell receptor beta chains from one specimen sequenced in a study of tumor-infiltrating lymphocytes in oesophageal squamous cell carcinoma. Via MiXCR, TCRdb re-called the PCR reads, giving one row per CDR3 protein. The data hold approximately 5,600 distinct CDR3 sequences, with roughly 15% observed a single time. The sample was normal esophageal tissue next to the tumor. The receptors here all came from a male donor with esophageal squamous cell carcinoma.

This clonotype was observed at least ten times. The CDR3 protein is CASSVGGAGQHFYGYTF. CDR3 in DNA: TGTGCCAGCAGTGTGGGGGGGGCAGGGCAGCATTTCTATGGCTACACCTTC. J is TRBJ1-2 and V is TRBV6-1; D might be TRBD1 (6 bases). The CDR3 length is 17 residues. The germline V and J ends were trimmed by 4 bases and 4 bases, with 22 bases remaining between them. The germline V gene encodes CDR1 MNHNS and CDR2 SASEGT.

The V and J genes are TRBV27 and TRBJ2-5, with 8 bases lining up with TRBD1. The better agreement between TRBJ2-1 and the DNA end casts doubt on the J call. CDR3 length: 13 amino acids. Germline-derived CDR1 and CDR2 are MNHEY and SMNVEV (reference sequence). Here the CDR3 reads CASSLQGAYEQFF. The CDR3 DNA reads TGTGCCAGCAGTTTACAGGGGGCCTACGAGCAGTTCTTC.

This clonotype was found many times. V and J are TRBV14 and TRBJ1-1; a weak D match, TRBD1 (6 bases). The CDR3 sequence is 12 residues long. The germline gives CDR1 SGHDN, CDR2 FVKESK. Trimming shortened V by 8 bases and J by 4 bases, and 11 bases separated the two germline ends. CDR3 coding DNA: TGTGCCAGCGGGGGGGCCGGCACTGAAGCTTTCTTT. Translating gives CASGGAGTEAFF.

This clonotype was counted once. A much larger clone differs from this one at a single base, so this may be a read error. V gene TRBV2 combines with J gene TRBJ2-5; tentatively, D is TRBD2 (7 bases). CDR3 length: 15 residues. Trimming removed 7 bases from V and 11 bases from J, with 26 bases in between. Germline V lookup: CDR1 SNHLY, CDR2 FYNNEI. CDR3 region: CASTSRAGANSGQYF. The CDR3 DNA sequence: TGTGCCAGCACCTCCCGGGCGGGGGCCAATTCAGGGCAGTACTTC.

V usage is TRBV4-3 and J usage is TRBJ2-5; perhaps TRBD1 as D (5 bases). Trimming removed 4 bases from V and 11 bases from J, with 29 bases in between. CDR1 is LGHNA, CDR2 YSLEER, per germline. The CDR3 is made up of 17 amino acids. The CDR3 here is CASSPNGDSSSYNEQYF. The CDR3 DNA reads as TGCGCCAGCAGCCCTAACGGCGACAGCAGCTCCTACAATGAGCAGTACTTC.

In this sample, this clonotype turned up many times. V is TRBV5-5 and J is TRBJ2-2, with 11 bases matching TRBD1. Trimming at V came to 3 bases and at J to 7 bases, leaving 14 bases not matched to a gene. This CDR3 spans 18 amino acids. Germline-derived CDR1 and CDR2 are SGHKS and YYEKEE (reference sequence). DNA for the CDR3: TGTGCCAGCAGCTCTTTGGTACCGGGACAGGGGGTGATCGGGGAGCTGTTTTTT. Translation: CASSSLVPGQGVIGELFF.

This clonotype has a count of ten or more. The gene calls are TRBV12-3 or TRBV12-4 and TRBJ2-5, with 13 nucleotides matching TRBD2. This CDR3 region has 16 residues. The trim removed 5 bases at V and 5 bases at J, leaving 8 bases unmatched. The CDR3 here is CASSPQLAGGAETQYF. The CDR3, as DNA: TGTGCCAGCAGTCCGCAACTAGCGGGGGGGGCCGAGACCCAGTACTTC.

This clonotype was seen at least ten times. A read error may be the cause here, since a much bigger clone is one base away. The chain uses TRBV11-3 and TRBJ2-5; D unclear. Gene TRBJ2-7 matches the end of the DNA better, so the J call may be wrong. The CDR3 length is 12 residues. Per germline, CDR1 SGHNT and CDR2 YENEEA. The CDR3 DNA follows: TGTGCCAGCAGCTTAGAAAGGGACGAGCAGTACTTC. It translates to CASSLERDEQYF.

This clonotype was observed at least ten times. Just one base apart from a much larger clone, this may be a read error. The chain has TRBV7-3 and TRBJ2-7, with 13 nucleotides matching TRBD2. The V gene's germline CDR1 is SGHTA and CDR2 FQGTGA. CDR3 length: 16 residues. The V and J ends lost 5 bases and 7 bases, in that order; junction bases with no gene match: 11. The CDR3 region has the DNA TGTGCCAGCAGCCCGTCGGGACTAGCGGGGTTTAGTGAGCAGTACTTC. Its protein product is CASSPSGLAGFSEQYF.

This clonotype was recorded at least ten times. The rearrangement links TRBV5-6 to TRBJ2-3; D remains ambiguous. The germline CDR1 and CDR2 sequences are SGHDT and YYEEEE. Trimming left V 4 bases short and J 5 bases short, with 14 bases between. The CDR3 runs 14 residues. For the CDR3, the DNA is TGTGCCAGCAGCACCTACCTCACCGGAGATACGCAGTATTTT. Amino acid sequence: CASSTYLTGDTQYF.

In the case of this clonotype: Since no conserved phenylalanine or tryptophan closes the CDR3, a read error is the likely cause. The DNA is left out, because the CDR3 cannot be placed on it with certainty; the CDR3 is given as TCRdb lists it. This sequence joins TRBV5-5 and TRBJ2-7. CDR1 and CDR2 (germline): SGHKS, YYEKEE (reference sequence). The CDR3 is 16 amino acids in total, end residues counted. CDR3 sequence: CASSLAYFNYGYTFGS.

This chain joins TRBV2 and TRBJ2-3; D not certain. TRBJ2-7 explains the end of the DNA better; the J call may be wrong. Germline CDR1 and CDR2: SNHLY and FYNNEI. The CDR3 runs 13 residues. Here the CDR3 DNA reads TGTGCCAGCAGTGAACAGGATCAATACGAGCAGTACTTC. This encodes CASSEQDQYEQYF.

This clonotype was seen at least ten times. The CDR3 region has the DNA TGTGCCAGCAGCCAAGATTTAGGGACTAGCGGGGGAGGTGGGGCCAACGTCCTGACTTTC. Translating gives CASSQDLGTSGGGGANVLTF. The V gene is TRBV4-2, the J gene TRBJ2-6, with TRBD2 identical over 14 bases. V trimming: 0 bases; J trimming: 3 bases; junction bases outside the gene matches: 7. In germline, CDR1 is LGHNA, CDR2 YNFKEQ. The CDR3 loop spans 20 amino acids.

This clonotype came up many times. The J gene is TRBJ1-2, the V gene TRBV27, with TRBD1 matching 7 bases. CDR1 is MNHEY and CDR2 is SMNVEV in the germline V gene (reference sequence). The CDR3 contains 14 residues. J gave up 4 bases and V 5 bases, and 7 bases lay outside the gene matches. CDR3 in DNA: TGTGCCAGCAGTAAGGGGGCGCGAGGCTATGGCTACACCTTC. Residues: CASSKGARGYGYTF.

This clonotype came up many times. The genes are TRBV6-1 and TRBJ1-6; 7 bases line up with TRBD1. Germline V gene data show CDR1 as MNHNS and CDR2 as SASEGT. The CDR3 runs 16 residues. J lost 7 bases, V lost 8 bases, and 14 bases had no gene match. The DNA for the CDR3 is TGTGCCAGCGCCCCCGACTTGACAGGGCCAAATTCACCCCTCCACTTT. Translation: CASAPDLTGPNSPLHF.

The chain combines TRBV20-1 with TRBJ2-3; D is tentatively TRBD1 or TRBD2 (5 bases each). The J call is in doubt because the DNA end fits TRBJ2-7 better. The CDR3 contains 13 residues. Per the germline V gene, CDR1 is DFQATT and CDR2 is SNEGSKA (reference sequence). CDR3 amino acids: CSATGDQIYEQYF. CDR3 coding DNA: TGCAGTGCAACCGGGGACCAGATCTACGAGCAGTACTTC.

A few counts support this clonotype. A much more abundant neighbour one base away suggests this may be a read error. The chain carries TRBV6-2 or TRBV6-3 and TRBJ2-5; 7 positions match TRBD2. The V gene's germline CDR1 is MNHEY and CDR2 SVGEGT. The ends lost 10 bases at V and 11 bases at J; junction bases unmatched: 19. The CDR3 is made up of 14 amino acids. The DNA of the CDR3 is TGTGCCACCGAGGGGCTAGCGGCTTACAATGAGCAGTACTTC. This codes for CATEGLAAYNEQYF.

This clonotype was seen a few times. J is TRBJ2-1 and V is TRBV4-1; tentatively, D is TRBD1 or TRBD2 (5 bases each). This CDR3 region has 15 residues. Trimming took 4 bases from V and 5 from J, leaving 15 bases between them. Germline values: CDR1 MGHRA, CDR2 YSYEKL. The CDR3 region is CASSLGPGLDNEQFF. The CDR3 DNA reads TGCGCCAGCAGCCTGGGACCGGGGCTCGACAATGAGCAGTTCTTC.

Many counts were recorded for this clonotype. The rearrangement uses TRBV27 and TRBJ2-1, with 12 positions matching TRBD2. V dropped 6 bases and J dropped 7; count of bases not matched to a gene: 7. The CDR3 spans 15 residues. CDR1 and CDR2 from the germline V gene are MNHEY and SMNVEV (reference sequence). Here the CDR3 reads CASRLAGGQGNEQFF. The CDR3 coding sequence is TGTGCCAGCAGACTAGCGGGGGGCCAGGGTAATGAGCAGTTCTTC.

This clonotype occurred many times. This chain uses TRBV7-2 with TRBJ1-4; 12 bases are a match to TRBD1. In germline, CDR1 is SGHTA, CDR2 FQGNSA. The CDR3 is 16 amino acids. Germline trimming cut 4 bases from V and 8 bases from J; bases unmatched to any gene: 8. CDR3 sequence (DNA): TGTGCCAGCAGCTCCGGGACAGGGGGCGTTCTAGAAAAACTGTTTTTT. Amino acid sequence: CASSSGTGGVLEKLFF.

In its sample, this clonotype was seen a few times. The chain combines TRBV18 with TRBJ1-5; D is uncertain. Between the trimmed V and J ends, which lost 4 bases and 0 bases, there was a span of 4 bases. This CDR3 contains 13 residues. Germline CDR1 KGHSH, CDR2 LQKENI. CDR3 coding DNA: TGTGCCAGCTCACTCGGTAGCAATCAGCCCCAGCATTTT. Protein product: CASSLGSNQPQHF.

This clonotype is termed medium-sized. A much larger clone differs from this one at a single base, so this may be a read error. This rearrangement joins TRBV7-3 to TRBJ2-7, with D unclear. The CDR3 contains 14 residues. Germline CDR1 SGHTA, CDR2 FQGTGA. The V gene lost 2 bases and the J gene lost 7 bases, with 15 bases spanning the gap. The CDR3 DNA reads TGTGCCAGCAGCTTAGCGTTGGGCTACAATGAGCAGTACTTC. Residues: CASSLALGYNEQYF.

V usage is TRBV9 and J usage is TRBJ2-5; 9 bases are shared with TRBD2. Trimming cost V 4 bases and J 2 bases; bases outside gene matches: 9. Germline CDR1 reads SGDLS; CDR2 reads YYNGEE. The CDR3 has 16 residues. This chain's CDR3 is CASSPGVAGVQETQYF. CDR3 DNA sequence: TGTGCCAGCAGCCCCGGGGTAGCGGGGGTGCAAGAGACCCAGTACTTC.

The rearrangement joins TRBV27 to TRBJ2-5, with 7 bases lining up with TRBD1. The DNA end is more similar to TRBJ2-7, so the J call may be wrong. This CDR3 region has 13 residues. From germline, CDR1 is MNHEY and CDR2 SMNVEV (reference sequence). CDR3 coding DNA: TGTGCCAGTAGGACAGGCAATACCTACGAGCAGTACTTC. It is translated as CASRTGNTYEQYF.

This clonotype appeared many times. The V gene is TRBV6-1, the J gene TRBJ1-1; no clear D gene. The germline gives CDR1 MNHNS, CDR2 SASEGT. Trimming took 7 bases from V and 5 from J, leaving 5 bases between them. The CDR3 length is 10 residues. The CDR3: CASKRTEAFF. As DNA, the CDR3 is TGTGCCAGCAAGCGGACTGAAGCTTTCTTT.

As for this clonotype: A read error is likely, as this CDR3 ends without the conserved phenylalanine or tryptophan. It is unclear where the CDR3 begins or ends on the DNA, so no DNA is shown, and the CDR3 is as TCRdb lists it. The chain has TRBV12-3 or TRBV12-4 and TRBJ2-7. The CDR3 sequence runs 16 residues, both termini included. This CDR3 is CASSLAAVNYGYTFGS.

The chain joins TRBV9 to TRBJ2-7; TRBD2 aligns across 7 bases. The J call is uncertain, as TRBJ2-5 better fits the DNA end. The CDR3 sequence is 13 residues long. Germline CDR1 reads SGDLS; CDR2 reads YYNGEE. CDR3 sequence reads: CASSPGRAETQYF. The CDR3 nucleotides read TGTGCCAGCAGCCCGGGGAGGGCGGAGACCCAGTACTTC.